This T cell receptor (beta chain) was sequenced for a study of T-cell reconstitution after alpha-beta-depleted transplantation in children. Turning to this clonotype: What it binds is not known.

Construction of the TCRbeta library involved unique molecular identifiers. TCRdb fed the PCR reads into MiXCR, producing one record per CDR3 protein. The table lists about 260,000 distinct CDR3 sequences, roughly 8% of them singletons. The CDR3 is made up of 16 amino acids. J lost 5 bases, V lost 1 base, and 3 bases had no gene match. Germline V gives CDR1 SGHVS, CDR2 FNYEAQ. Study-level results: T-cell counts and diversity at one year following transplant were attributed mainly to newly produced T cells. Elevated TCRbeta diversity at day 60 was traced, in some patients, to surviving recipient T cells and thymic progenitors. In patients about two months after transplant, alpha-beta T cells reportedly arose from several hundred expanded graft clones.

The starting material was PBMCs, mostly from graft donor cells, obtained 180 days after TCRalphabeta/CD19-depleted stem cell transplant. This receptor was obtained from a male patient younger than 18 who had a stem cell transplant for acute lymphoblastic leukemia, so the T cells may come from the graft donor. This chain joins TRBV7-6 and TRBJ2-2; 11 bases agree with TRBD2. The CDR3 sequence: CASSLVGLAATGELFF. The CDR3 region has the DNA TGTGCCAGCAGCTTAGTGGGACTAGCGGCTACCGGGGAGCTGTTTTTT.